A selection of T cell receptor beta chains follows, all from one sample in a study of cytomegalovirus exposure and HLA in healthy donors. Only in-frame clones appear in the TCRdb table, and some are missing; sequencing was by immunoSEQ multiplex PCR. Altogether about 160,000 clones are present, 75% to 85% being singletons, with the ten largest covering roughly 6.7%. Sequences were obtained from PBMCs. The receptors here all came from a man aged 50 to 60 in good health and CMV-seropositive. Each CDR3 is given with its conserved first and last residue. A D gene is named only where the DNA matches it firmly. A clone size is listed for some rows: how often the clone was seen (once, few, many), or a class if it is expanded.

v_call	j_call	d_call	clone_size	cdr3_aa	cdr3_nt
TRBV9	TRBJ2-2	TRBD2	.	CASSGSGLAGVTGELFF	TGTGCCAGCAGCGGATCGGGGCTAGCGGGAGTCACCGGGGAGCTGTTTTTT
TRBV5-4	TRBJ1-2	.	.	CASSSPLDTANYGYTF	TGTGCCAGCAGCTCGCCCCTGGACACGGCTAACTATGGCTACACCTTC
TRBV28	TRBJ2-1	.	.	CASGVGGSYNEQFF	TGTGCCAGCGGGGTAGGGGGCTCCTACAATGAGCAGTTCTTC
TRBV5-1	TRBJ2-7	.	.	CASSLDRTASYEQYF	TGCGCCAGCAGCTTGGATCGGACAGCATCCTACGAGCAGTACTTC
TRBV7-8	TRBJ2-5	TRBD1	few	CASSSNILGGTGIFQETQYF	TGTGCCAGCAGCTCCAACATCCTTGGGGGGACAGGGATATTCCAAGAGACCCAGTACTTC
TRBV5-1	TRBJ1-5	.	.	CASSLVGGAGQPQHF	TGCGCCAGCAGCTTAGTTGGGGGCGCGGGTCAGCCCCAGCATTTT
TRBV5-1	TRBJ2-3	.	once	CASSLAVVTDTQYF	TGCGCCAGCAGCTTGGCCGTAGTAACAGATACGCAGTATTTT
TRBV28	TRBJ1-2	.	.	CASADPTGPRTF	TGTGCCAGCGCTGACCCAACAGGGCCAAGGACCTTC
TRBV5-1	TRBJ2-1	TRBD2	.	CASSLWSSGENEQFF	TGCGCCAGCAGCTTGTGGTCTAGCGGGGAGAATGAGCAGTTCTTC
TRBV19	TRBJ2-2	TRBD2	.	CASSAIAGKNTGELFF	TGTGCCAGTAGTGCCATAGCGGGGAAGAACACCGGGGAGCTGTTTTTT
TRBV11-2	TRBJ2-7	.	.	CASSLDEREEYF	TGTGCCAGCAGCTTAGATGAGAGGGAGGAGTACTTC
TRBV27	TRBJ1-5	TRBD1	.	CASSPGTVANQPQHF	TGTGCCAGCAGTCCCGGGACAGTCGCGAATCAGCCCCAGCATTTT
TRBV4-2	TRBJ1-4	.	.	CASSPISQGKGANEKLFF	TGTGCCAGCAGCCCAATATCACAGGGAAAGGGGGCTAATGAAAAACTGTTTTTT
TRBV6-6	TRBJ1-3	.	.	CASSWTVSGNTIYF	TGTGCCAGCAGTTGGACAGTCTCTGGAAACACCATATATTTT
TRBV5-1	TRBJ2-3	.	.	CASSESGSTDTQYF	TGCGCCAGCAGCGAGAGTGGTAGCACAGATACGCAGTATTTT
TRBV11-2	TRBJ1-6	TRBD1	.	CASSLNRGHSPLHF	TGTGCCAGCAGCTTAAACAGGGGGCATTCACCCCTCCACTTT
TRBV6-4	TRBJ2-3	TRBD2	.	CATSARPSGGTDTQYF	TGTGCCACCTCTGCAAGGCCTAGCGGGGGCACAGATACGCAGTATTTT
TRBV29-1	TRBJ1-1	TRBD1	.	CSVDRGRTEAFF	TGCAGCGTGGACAGGGGTCGTACTGAAGCTTTCTTT
TRBV29-1	TRBJ2-7	TRBD1	.	CSVESGDRGPKVTYEQYF	TGCAGCGTTGAGAGTGGGGACAGGGGGCCAAAAGTCACCTACGAGCAGTACTTC
TRBV5-1	TRBJ1-5	.	.	CASSAAGYSNQPQHF	TGCGCCAGCAGCGCAGCGGGATATAGCAATCAGCCCCAGCATTTT
TRBV12-2	TRBJ1-2	.	.	CASRLRPGCYTF	TGTGCAAGTCGCCTCCGCCCAGGATGCTACACCTTC
TRBV9	TRBJ1-1	.	.	CASSVATGRTEAFF	TGTGCCAGCAGCGTAGCTACAGGAAGGACTGAAGCTTTCTTT
TRBV4-1	TRBJ2-3	.	.	CASSLGHYGGDTQYF	TGCGCCAGCAGCCTGGGACATTATGGGGGAGATACGCAGTATTTT
TRBV29-1	TRBJ2-5	TRBD1	.	CSADRGTETQYF	TGCAGCGCGGACAGGGGGACAGAGACCCAGTACTTC
TRBV6-5	TRBJ1-6	.	.	CASSYGEVHNSPLHF	TGTGCCAGCAGTTACGGGGAGGTCCATAATTCACCCCTCCACTTT
TRBV4-1	TRBJ2-7	.	.	CASSQDSSGFYEQYF	TGCGCCAGCAGCCAAGATAGTAGCGGATTCTACGAGCAGTACTTC
TRBV6-4	TRBJ2-1	TRBD2	once	CASSDSGEGNEQFF	TGTGCCAGCAGTGATTCGGGGGAGGGTAATGAGCAGTTCTTC
TRBV5-4	TRBJ1-3	TRBD1	once	CASSSRDRVNTIYF	TGTGCCAGCAGCTCCCGGGACAGGGTGAACACCATATATTTT
TRBV14	TRBJ1-1	.	.	CASSPPMGLTEAFF	TGTGCCAGCAGCCCGCCTATGGGGCTTACTGAAGCTTTCTTT
TRBV5-8	TRBJ2-5	TRBD2	.	CASSLLASGIQETQYF	TGTGCCAGCAGCTTGCTCGCTAGCGGGATACAAGAGACCCAGTACTTC
TRBV10-3	TRBJ2-1	.	.	CAISGLVEYNEQFF	TGTGCCATCAGTGGACTGGTCGAGTACAATGAGCAGTTCTTC
TRBV5-1	TRBJ2-7	TRBD2	.	CASSLFRTSGGLSSYEQYF	TGCGCCAGCAGCTTATTCCGGACTAGCGGGGGACTGAGCTCCTACGAGCAGTACTTC
TRBV14	TRBJ2-1	.	.	CASSQRSSYNEQFF	TGTGCCAGCAGCCAGAGAAGCTCCTACAATGAGCAGTTCTTC
TRBV6-6	TRBJ2-1	TRBD1	once	CASRYRDSSYNEQFF	TGTGCCAGCAGATACCGGGACAGCTCATACAATGAGCAGTTCTTC
TRBV4-1	TRBJ2-3	.	.	CASSQETASATDTQYF	TGCGCCAGCAGCCAAGAAACGGCTAGCGCGACAGATACGCAGTATTTT
TRBV5-6	TRBJ2-5	TRBD2	.	CASSLNESREGKETQYF	TGTGCCAGCAGCTTGAATGAGAGCAGGGAGGGGAAAGAGACCCAGTACTTC
TRBV14	TRBJ1-1	.	.	CASSHGGANTEAFF	TGTGCCAGCAGCCATGGGGGGGCCAACACTGAAGCTTTCTTT
TRBV9	TRBJ1-1	.	.	CASSVGGAGTEAFF	TGTGCCAGCAGCGTAGGCGGGGCGGGCACTGAAGCTTTCTTT
TRBV15	TRBJ1-1	.	.	CATSRDIAGNTEAFF	TGTGCCACCAGCAGAGATATCGCAGGTAACACTGAAGCTTTCTTT
TRBV9	TRBJ2-6	TRBD2	.	CASSAGLGGANVLTF	TGTGCCAGCAGCGCCGGACTAGGTGGGGCCAACGTCCTGACTTTC
TRBV4-1	TRBJ2-6	TRBD1	.	CASSQEGQWANVLTF	TGCGCCAGCAGCCAAGAGGGACAGTGGGCCAACGTCCTGACTTTC
TRBV27	TRBJ2-5	.	.	CASSLLFGEETQYF	TGTGCCAGCAGTTTATTATTCGGGGAGGAGACCCAGTACTTC
TRBV19	TRBJ1-2	.	.	CATSGWKGGAIDGYTF	TGTGCCACCTCGGGTTGGAAGGGGGGGGCCATTGATGGCTACACCTTC
TRBV12-5	TRBJ1-1	.	.	CASGSLRPGTNTEAFF	TGTGCTAGTGGCTCTCTTCGGCCGGGTACGAACACTGAAGCTTTCTTT
TRBV9	TRBJ1-4	.	.	CASSPRWGELNEKLFF	TGTGCCAGCAGCCCACGGTGGGGGGAATTGAATGAAAAACTGTTTTTT
TRBV9	TRBJ2-3	TRBD2	.	CASSPGTSGSASTDTQYF	TGTGCCAGCAGCCCCGGGACTAGCGGAAGTGCTAGCACAGATACGCAGTATTTT
TRBV9	TRBJ2-5	TRBD2	once	CASSGTSGRKTQYF	TGTGCCAGCAGCGGGACTAGCGGGAGGAAGACCCAGTACTTC
TRBV15	TRBJ2-2	.	.	CATSRDRSRAGELFF	TGTGCCACCAGCAGAGATCGATCCCGGGCCGGGGAGCTGTTTTTT
TRBV7-3	TRBJ2-1	TRBD2	few	CASSPSGIAGGNEQFF	TGTGCCAGCAGCCCTTCGGGGATAGCGGGAGGGAATGAGCAGTTCTTC
TRBV5-6	TRBJ2-5	.	.	CASSLAGTTETQYF	TGTGCCAGCAGCTTGGCCGGGACAACGGAGACCCAGTACTTC
TRBV18	TRBJ2-3	.	once	CASSPPAEDTQYF	TGTGCCAGCTCACCACCGGCAGAAGATACGCAGTATTTT
TRBV7-3	TRBJ2-3	.	.	CASSLGTSTDTQYF	TGTGCCAGCAGCTTAGGGACTAGCACAGATACGCAGTATTTT
TRBV18	TRBJ2-1	TRBD2	.	CASSPLTGLAVSSYNEQFF	TGTGCCAGCTCACCACTTACGGGACTAGCGGTTAGCTCCTACAATGAGCAGTTCTTC